This TCR beta chain was captured by sequencing in a study of blood T cell repertoires in COVID-19. Across the whole study: Samples taken during acute and convalescent COVID-19 were collected in the United States, Italy and Spain.

Method: immunoSEQ multiplex PCR; TCRdb's copy keeps in-frame clones and lacks some. The data hold 60,000 to 70,000 clones, with over 75% observed a single time. CDR3 length: 13 residues. The V end lost 3 bases, the J end lost 8 bases, and 13 bases lay between the germline ends. From germline, CDR1 is LNHDA and CDR2 SQIVND (reference sequence). The chain links TRBV19 to TRBJ1-2, with D perhaps matching TRBD1 (6 bases). Input material: peripheral blood. This sequence originates from a man in his fifties or sixties with acute or convalescent COVID-19. Here the CDR3 reads CASSIKTGGGYTF. CDR3 coding DNA: TGTGCCAGTAGTATTAAGACAGGAGGAGGCTACACCTTC.